The 22 T cell receptor beta chains below come from one sample, sequenced in a study of response to subunit inactivated influenza vaccine (dated by TCRdb to 2016 to 2018). Libraries were built with RT-PCR. Sequencing used an Illumina HiSeq 2500. In TCRdb, the public reads were trimmed at Q25 with fastp and aligned with MiXCR, with productive beta chains retained. Rows merge per CDR3 protein into single entries with the most common DNA and genes. For this sample the table gives 200,000 to 300,000 distinct CDR3 sequences, of which 9% to 15% were detected only once. Approximately 7.8% of the sample goes to the ten largest clones. Material: non-naive T cells sorted from PBMCs, obtained 14 to 15 days before vaccination. Taken with the paper, the label for cell subset or site translates to: memory T cell fraction. The source of these receptors is a man between 50 and 59 years old who received an inactivated influenza vaccine. Donor details come from another sample of the same person, matched by shared clones.

This clonotype was observed many times. The chain carries TRBV29-1 and TRBJ1-2; D possibly corresponds to TRBD1 (6 bases). The ends were cut back, 7 bases at V and 4 bases at J, with 16 bases in the middle. Germline assignment: CDR1 SQVTM and CDR2 ANQGSEA. This CDR3 region has 13 residues. The CDR3 DNA reads TGCAGCGCCGAGACGGGGGCTTCCTATGGCTACACCTTC. Residues: CSAETGASYGYTF.

This chain connects TRBV20-1 to TRBJ1-6, with D hard to call. The germline V gene encodes CDR1 DFQATT and CDR2 SNEGSKA (reference sequence). The CDR3 extends over 13 amino acids. Trimming cost V 5 bases and J 9 bases, with 14 bases left between them. CDR3 in DNA: TGCAGTGCTCCTCCCACCCTCCTTTCACCCCTCCACTTT. The encoded protein is CSAPPTLLSPLHF.

In DNA, the CDR3 is TGTGCCAGCAGCTGGGACAGCTTCGGGCCCCAGCATTTT. Its translation: CASSWDSFGPQHF. This chain links TRBV7-2 with TRBJ1-5; 7 bases fit TRBD1. The J segment lost 9 bases and the V segment lost 4 bases, leaving 6 bases of the junction unmatched. Germline V gene lookup returns CDR1 SGHTA and CDR2 FQGNSA. The CDR3 extends over 13 amino acids.

The chain recombines TRBV12-5 with TRBJ1-1; 9 positions agree with TRBD1. CDR1 LGHNT and CDR2 FRNRAP come from the germline V gene. V was pared by 6 bases and J by 1 base, with 12 bases of the junction left unmatched. This CDR3 has 17 residues. The CDR3 region is CASGKSRTGAGNTEAFF. CDR3 in DNA: TGTGCTAGTGGCAAGTCTAGGACAGGGGCAGGGAACACTGAAGCTTTCTTT. Drawing the rest from reference TRBV12-5 and TRBJ1-1, the complete variable domain is DARVTQTPRHKVTEMGQEVTMRCQPILGHNTVFWYRQTMMQGLELLAYFRNRAPLDDSGMPKDRFSAEMPDATLATLKIQPSEPRDSAVYFCASGKSRTGAGNTEAFFGQGTRLTVV.

The chain is built from TRBV2 and TRBJ2-1; D call uncertain. The CDR3 has 11 amino acids. The germline V gene has CDR1 SNHLY and CDR2 FYNNEI. Between the trimmed V and J ends, which lost 6 bases and 6 bases, there was a span of 6 bases. CDR3 in DNA: TGTGCCAGCAGCCGTGTCAATGAGCAGTTCTTC. It specifies CASSRVNEQFF.

This clonotype occurred a few times. V and J are TRBV4-2 and TRBJ1-1; unclear D gene. The CDR3 extends over 14 amino acids. With 3 bases removed from V and 5 bases from J, the gap between germline ends came to 13 bases. Germline assignment: CDR1 LGHNA and CDR2 YNFKEQ. The CDR3 protein is CASSQYEGRTEAFF. In DNA, the CDR3 is TGTGCCAGCAGCCAGTACGAGGGAAGGACTGAAGCTTTCTTT.

At least ten counts were recorded for this clonotype. The chain links TRBV20-1 to TRBJ2-1; 9 bases align to TRBD2. This CDR3 has 16 residues. Germline V CDR1 and CDR2: DFQATT, SNEGSKA (reference sequence). V shed 6 bases and J 5 bases; nucleotides not matched to a gene: 14. CDR3 protein: CSASKGTSIYNNEQFF. CDR3 DNA: TGCAGTGCCAGTAAAGGGACTAGCATCTACAACAATGAGCAGTTCTTC.

This chain uses TRBV15 with TRBJ2-3, with 8 bases fitting TRBD1. CDR1 and CDR2 (germline): LNHNV, YYDKDF (reference sequence). This CDR3 has 15 residues. V lost 0 bases and J lost 10; bases outside the gene matches: 9. The CDR3 reads CATSRDQDRVVAQYF. Here the CDR3 DNA reads TGTGCCACCAGCAGAGATCAGGACAGGGTGGTGGCGCAGTATTTT.

This clonotype appeared many times. The V gene is TRBV7-8, the J gene TRBJ2-5, with D possibly being TRBD1 (6 bases). V was clipped by 4 bases and J by 5 bases, with 17 bases between them. The length of the CDR3 is 15 residues. Germline CDR1 SGHVS, CDR2 FQNEAQ. The CDR3 here is CASSSSNGGGETQYF. DNA for the CDR3: TGTGCCAGCAGCTCTTCCAATGGGGGCGGGGAGACCCAGTACTTC.

This clonotype has a handful of counts. J is TRBJ1-4 and V is TRBV11-1; D gene ambiguous. Deletions cut 5 bases from V and 0 bases from J, with 25 bases between. This CDR3 contains 20 residues. Germline CDR1 reads SGHAT; CDR2 reads FQDESV (reference sequence). The CDR3: CASSPQPDAITSATNEKLFF. The DNA for the CDR3 is TGTGCCAGCAGCCCCCAACCTGATGCGATCACGAGTGCAACTAATGAAAAACTGTTTTTT.

This clonotype was observed a few times. This chain uses TRBV5-1 with TRBJ1-2, with D perhaps matching TRBD1 (6 bases). CDR1 SGHRS and CDR2 YFSETQ come from the germline V gene. The V end was cut by 4 bases, the J end by 0 bases, with 13 bases between. There are 15 residues in the CDR3. CDR3 in amino acids: CASSNEQGSNYGYTF. In DNA form, the CDR3 reads TGCGCCAGCAGCAATGAACAGGGTTCTAACTATGGCTACACCTTC.

The chain joins TRBV11-2 to TRBJ1-4, with D possibly being TRBD1 (5 bases). The CDR3 is made up of 15 amino acids. Trimming shortened V by 0 bases and J by 7 bases, and 12 bases separated the two germline ends. Germline CDR1 SGHAT, CDR2 FQNNGV. CDR3 sequence: CASSLDRHRIEKLFF. The CDR3 nucleotides are TGTGCCAGCAGCTTAGATCGGCACAGGATTGAAAAACTGTTTTTT.

The chain recombines TRBV2 with TRBJ2-2, with D uncertain. V was clipped by 2 bases and J by 6 bases, with 7 bases between them. This CDR3 comprises 13 residues. Germline V gene lookup returns CDR1 SNHLY and CDR2 FYNNEI. CDR3 sequence (DNA): TGTGCCAGCAGTGAACTGTCATCCGGGGAGCTGTTTTTT. Amino acids: CASSELSSGELFF.

This chain uses TRBV27 with TRBJ2-1; 8 bases are a match to TRBD1. There are 15 residues in the CDR3. With V trimmed by 6 bases and J by 0 bases, 4 bases remained unmatched. CDR1 is MNHEY and CDR2 is SMNVEV in the germline V gene (reference sequence). This chain's CDR3 is CASSQTGDSYNEQFF. CDR3 sequence (DNA): TGTGCCAGCAGCCAGACAGGGGACTCCTACAATGAGCAGTTCTTC.

This clonotype was seen a few times. This chain connects TRBV9 to TRBJ2-6; 8 bases align to TRBD2. The V gene end was trimmed by 2 bases and the J gene end by 1 base; junction bases not matched to a gene: 5. Germline V gives CDR1 SGDLS, CDR2 YYNGEE. The CDR3 loop spans 17 amino acids. CDR3 in DNA: TGTGCCAGCAGCGTGGCGGGGGGCGGTTCTGGGGCCAACGTCCTGACTTTC. As protein: CASSVAGGGSGANVLTF.

This clonotype appeared a few times. The chain links TRBV4-2 to TRBJ1-1, with D perhaps matching TRBD1 (6 bases). Germline V CDR1 and CDR2: LGHNA, YNFKEQ. The CDR3 is 15 amino acids. V was pared by 3 bases and J by 0 bases, with 11 bases between. CDR3 protein: CASSQMDRLNTEAFF. The CDR3 DNA is TGTGCCAGCAGCCAGATGGACAGATTGAACACTGAAGCTTTCTTT.

This clonotype came up a few times. The chain is built from TRBV5-1 and TRBJ2-4; TRBD1 or TRBD2 may be the D gene (5 bases each). V gave up 3 bases and J gave up 0 bases, with 7 bases separating them. Germline CDR1 reads SGHRS; CDR2 reads YFSETQ. The CDR3 is 14 amino acids. CDR3 amino acids: CASSYGTAKNIQYF. For the CDR3, the DNA is TGCGCCAGCAGCTACGGGACAGCCAAAAACATTCAGTACTTC.

This clonotype was observed many times. V usage is TRBV6-1 and J usage is TRBJ2-7; either TRBD1 or TRBD2 may fit D (5 bases each). V was shortened by 0 bases and J by 3 bases, with 18 bases between the two germline ends. The germline CDR1 and CDR2 sequences are MNHNS and SASEGT. This CDR3 has 17 residues. CDR3: CASSEALRRDVNYEQYF. The DNA of the CDR3 is TGTGCCAGCAGTGAAGCGCTTCGCAGGGACGTAAACTACGAGCAGTACTTC.

This clonotype was seen only a few times. This rearrangement joins TRBV20-1 to TRBJ2-5; possibly TRBD1 for D (6 bases). Germline V gene sequence: CDR1 DFQATT, CDR2 SNEGSKA (reference sequence). Trimming took off 6 bases at V and 2 bases at J, with 13 bases between the two ends. This CDR3 spans 13 amino acids. The CDR3 nucleotides read TGCAGTGCCGCAGGACAGAATCAAGAGACCCAGTACTTC. Translating gives CSAAGQNQETQYF.

This clonotype was counted ten times or more. V and J are TRBV5-6 and TRBJ2-7; tentatively, D is TRBD1 or TRBD2 (5 bases each). Germline V gene data show CDR1 as SGHDT and CDR2 as YYEEEE. The V end lost 4 bases, the J end lost 2 bases, and 10 bases lay between the germline ends. CDR3 size: 13 residues. Here the CDR3 DNA reads TGTGCCAGCAGCCGGGACCTCACCTACGAGCAGTACTTC. It codes for CASSRDLTYEQYF.

This clonotype was found many times. This chain uses TRBV6-2 or TRBV6-3 with TRBJ2-7; 9 bases agree with TRBD2. CDR1 is MNHEY and CDR2 is SVGEGT in the germline V gene. The CDR3 totals 14 residues. The ends lost 4 bases at V and 7 bases at J; junction bases unmatched: 8. The CDR3 nucleotides are TGTGCCAGCAGTTTCCTTGGACTAGCGTATGAGCAGTACTTC. Amino acids: CASSFLGLAYEQYF.

The chain couples TRBV5-4 to TRBJ2-6; 7 bases map to TRBD1. Unmatched junction bases numbered 10, after V lost 1 base and J lost 0 bases. The CDR3 consists of 19 residues. CDR1 is SGHNT, CDR2 YYREEE, per germline (reference sequence). The CDR3 is CASSLSRTGTHSGANVLTF. CDR3 coding DNA: TGTGCCAGCAGCTTGTCAAGGACAGGAACACACTCTGGGGCCAACGTCCTGACTTTC.